The clone carrying this T cell receptor beta chain has a single count. Unmatched junction bases numbered 11, after V lost 6 bases and J lost 8 bases. The CDR3 runs to 15 residues. Germline CDR1 and CDR2: WSHSY and SAAADI. These data belong to a study of blood T cell repertoires in COVID-19. Profiled with immunoSEQ multiplex PCR; TCRdb holds only in-frame clones, not every one. The sample lists almost 250,000 clones, around 84% occurring once. Individuals drawn from about 26 US areas were about 18 to 89 years old. What the recovered Cohort 3 donors had was two negative PCRs, clearance, or symptom resolution.

The rearrangement links TRBV10-2 to TRBJ2-1, with TRBD2 identical over 9 bases. The source material was PBMCs or T cells enriched from blood (not recorded which). The receptor was derived from a woman aged 45-59 years who had recovered from COVID-19. CDR3 residues: CASRPSLAGAYEQFF. DNA for the CDR3: TGCGCCAGCAGGCCAAGTTTAGCGGGAGCCTATGAGCAGTTCTTC.